What follows describes a single T cell receptor beta chain. Libraries were prepared by immunoSEQ multiplex PCR; TCRdb keeps only in-frame clonotypes and omits some of them. This sample has about 20,000 clones, with over 85% found just once. V was pared by 1 base and J by 0 bases, with 4 bases between. CDR3 length: 15 amino acids. CDR1 is MNHNS and CDR2 is SASEGT in the germline V gene. These data belong to a study of T cell changes during pregnancy in multiple sclerosis. Source: CD8+ T cells from peripheral blood mononuclear cells, taken in the second trimester of pregnancy. The V and J genes are TRBV6-1 and TRBJ2-6, with D unclear. The origin of this receptor is a female donor in good health, enrolled as a control in a pregnancy study. CDR3 bases: TGTGCCAGCAGTGAAGACAGCTCTGGGGCCAACGTCCTGACTTTC. Translating it yields CASSEDSSGANVLTF.